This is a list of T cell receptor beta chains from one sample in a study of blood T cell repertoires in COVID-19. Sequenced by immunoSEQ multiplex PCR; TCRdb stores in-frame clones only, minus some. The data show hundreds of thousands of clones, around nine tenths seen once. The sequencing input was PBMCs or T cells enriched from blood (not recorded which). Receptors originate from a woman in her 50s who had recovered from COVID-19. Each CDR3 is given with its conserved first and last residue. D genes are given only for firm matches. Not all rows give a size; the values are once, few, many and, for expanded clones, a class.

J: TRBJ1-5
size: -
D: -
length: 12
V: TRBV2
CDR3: CARRSGNQPQHF
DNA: TGTGCCCGCAGGTCGGGAAATCAGCCCCAGCATTTT

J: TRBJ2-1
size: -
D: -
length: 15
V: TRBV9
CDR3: CASTLGTSAYNEQFF
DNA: TGTGCCAGCACCTTGGGGACATCGGCCTACAATGAGCAGTTCTTC

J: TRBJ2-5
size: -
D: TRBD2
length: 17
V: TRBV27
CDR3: CASGPTSGGAVGKTQYF
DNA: TGTGCCAGCGGGCCTACTAGCGGGGGGGCCGTGGGAAAGACCCAGTACTTC

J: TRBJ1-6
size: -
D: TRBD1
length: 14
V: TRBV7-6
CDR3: CASSRGQGTSPLHF
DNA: TGTGCCAGCAGTCGAGGACAGGGGACCTCACCCCTCCACTTT

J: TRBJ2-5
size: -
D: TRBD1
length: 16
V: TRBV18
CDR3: CASSPPGQGTRETQYF
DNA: TGTGCCAGCTCACCACCGGGACAGGGGACCCGGGAGACCCAGTACTTC

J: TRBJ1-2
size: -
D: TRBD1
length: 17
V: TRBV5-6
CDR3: CASSQVVDREINYGYTF
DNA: TGTGCCAGCAGCCAGGTGGTCGACAGGGAAATTAACTATGGCTACACCTTC

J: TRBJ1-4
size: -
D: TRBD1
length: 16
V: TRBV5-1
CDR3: CASSNRDRGLNEKLFF
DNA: TGCGCCAGCAGCAACCGGGACAGGGGGCTTAATGAAAAACTGTTTTTT

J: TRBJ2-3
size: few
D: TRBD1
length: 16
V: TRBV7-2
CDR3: CASSARQGTGTDTQYF
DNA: TGTGCCAGCAGCGCCAGACAGGGAACGGGCACAGATACGCAGTATTTT

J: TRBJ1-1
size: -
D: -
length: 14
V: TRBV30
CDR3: CAWKGGATDTEAFF
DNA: TGTGCCTGGAAGGGGGGGGCAACGGACACTGAAGCTTTCTTT

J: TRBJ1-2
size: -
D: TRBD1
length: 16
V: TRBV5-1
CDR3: CASSLGPDRAMEGYTF
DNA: TGCGCCAGCAGCCTTGGCCCTGACAGGGCAATGGAGGGCTACACCTTC

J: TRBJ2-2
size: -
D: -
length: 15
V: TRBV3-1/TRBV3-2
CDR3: CASSQMAGGPGELFF
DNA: TGTGCCAGCAGCCAAATGGCAGGGGGGCCCGGGGAGCTGTTTTTT

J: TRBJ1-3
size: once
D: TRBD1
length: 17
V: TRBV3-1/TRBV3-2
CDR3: CASSPYWTGARSNTIYF
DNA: TGTGCCAGCAGCCCCTACTGGACAGGGGCGCGCAGCAACACCATATATTTT

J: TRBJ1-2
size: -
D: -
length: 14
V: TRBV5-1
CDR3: CASSLRGFDYGYTF
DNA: TGCGCCAGCAGCTTGAGGGGGTTCGACTATGGCTACACCTTC

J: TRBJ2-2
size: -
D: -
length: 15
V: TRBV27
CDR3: CASGWNTGWTGELFF
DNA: TGTGCCAGCGGGTGGAATACAGGATGGACCGGGGAGCTGTTTTTT

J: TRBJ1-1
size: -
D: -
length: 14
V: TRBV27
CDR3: CASSLRGSNTEAFF
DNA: TGTGCCAGCAGTTTGCGCGGTTCGAACACTGAAGCTTTCTTT

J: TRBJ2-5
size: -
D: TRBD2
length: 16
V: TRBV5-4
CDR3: CASSLKLAGDQETQYF
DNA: TGTGCCAGCAGCTTGAAACTAGCGGGGGACCAAGAGACCCAGTACTTC

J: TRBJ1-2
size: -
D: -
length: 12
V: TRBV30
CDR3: CAWSVWSYGYTF
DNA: TGTGCCTGGAGTGTATGGAGTTATGGCTACACCTTC

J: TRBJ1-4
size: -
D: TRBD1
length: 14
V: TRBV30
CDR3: CAWAKGQGNEKLFF
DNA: TGTGCCTGGGCGAAAGGACAGGGTAATGAAAAACTGTTTTTT

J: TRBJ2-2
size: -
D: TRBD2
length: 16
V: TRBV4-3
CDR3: CASSQDQGLAIGELFF
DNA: TGCGCCAGCAGCCAAGATCAGGGACTAGCTATCGGGGAGCTGTTTTTT

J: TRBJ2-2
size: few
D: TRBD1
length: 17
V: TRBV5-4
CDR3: CASSLGDRGRYTGELFF
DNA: TGTGCCAGCAGCTTGGGCGACAGGGGGCGATACACCGGGGAGCTGTTTTTT

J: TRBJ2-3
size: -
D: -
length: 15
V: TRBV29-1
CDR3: CSVGLGRGSPDTQYF
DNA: TGCAGCGTTGGGCTTGGCAGGGGCAGTCCAGATACGCAGTATTTT

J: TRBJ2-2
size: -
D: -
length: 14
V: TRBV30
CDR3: CAWSARGYTGELFF
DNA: TGTGCCTGGAGTGCTAGGGGGTATACCGGGGAGCTGTTTTTT

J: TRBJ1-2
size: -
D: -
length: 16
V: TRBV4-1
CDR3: CASSQEGSPRVFGYTF
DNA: TGCGCCAGCAGCCAAGAAGGGAGTCCGCGGGTTTTTGGCTACACCTTC

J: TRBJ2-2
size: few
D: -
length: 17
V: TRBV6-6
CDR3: CASSQKGHSPNTGELFF
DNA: TGTGCCAGCAGTCAAAAGGGACACTCGCCGAACACCGGGGAGCTGTTTTTT

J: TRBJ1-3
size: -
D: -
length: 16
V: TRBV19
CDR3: CASIPAAVSSGNTIYF
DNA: TGTGCCAGTATCCCGGCGGCCGTGAGCTCTGGAAACACCATATATTTT

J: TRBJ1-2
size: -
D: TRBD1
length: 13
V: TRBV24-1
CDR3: CATSDPKGGDYTF
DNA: TGTGCCACCAGTGACCCTAAAGGGGGCGACTACACCTTC

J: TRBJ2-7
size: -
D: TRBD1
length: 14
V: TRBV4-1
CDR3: CASSRGTGSNEQYF
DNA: TGCGCCAGCAGCCGCGGGACAGGGAGCAACGAGCAGTACTTC

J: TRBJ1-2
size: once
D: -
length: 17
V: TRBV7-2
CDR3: CASSPPGNVGLGYGYTF
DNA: TGTGCCAGCAGCCCCCCAGGCAATGTCGGTTTAGGCTATGGCTACACCTTC

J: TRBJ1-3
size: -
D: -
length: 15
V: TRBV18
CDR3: CASSSSGGAGNTIYF
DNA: TGTGCCAGCTCATCGTCCGGGGGAGCTGGAAACACCATATATTTT

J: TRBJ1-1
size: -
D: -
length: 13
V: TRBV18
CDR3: CASSPEMNTEAFF
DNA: TGTGCCAGCTCACCAGAGATGAACACTGAAGCTTTCTTT

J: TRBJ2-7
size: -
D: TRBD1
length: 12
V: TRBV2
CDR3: CASQRTGNEQYF
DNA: TGTGCCAGCCAAAGGACAGGGAACGAGCAGTACTTC

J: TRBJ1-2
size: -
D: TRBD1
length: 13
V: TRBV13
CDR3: CASSLGQGYGYTF
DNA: TGTGCCAGCAGCTTAGGACAGGGGTATGGCTACACCTTC

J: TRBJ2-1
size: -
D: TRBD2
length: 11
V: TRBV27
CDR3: CASRRAGEQFF
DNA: TGTGCCAGCAGGCGAGCGGGGGAGCAGTTCTTC

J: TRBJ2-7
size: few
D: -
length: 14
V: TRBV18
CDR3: CASSHSGMAYEQYF
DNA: TGTGCCAGCTCACATTCAGGGATGGCCTACGAGCAGTACTTC

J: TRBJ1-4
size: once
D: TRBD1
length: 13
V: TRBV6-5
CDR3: CASDRGGVEKLFF
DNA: TGTGCCAGCGACAGGGGAGGGGTAGAAAAACTGTTTTTT

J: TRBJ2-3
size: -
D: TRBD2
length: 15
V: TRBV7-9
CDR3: CASSPGGPSTDTQYF
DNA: TGTGCCAGCAGCCCGGGGGGGCCAAGTACAGATACGCAGTATTTT

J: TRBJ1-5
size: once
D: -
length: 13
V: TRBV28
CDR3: CASSFSGVQPQHF
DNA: TGTGCCAGCAGTTTCTCGGGGGTTCAGCCCCAGCATTTT

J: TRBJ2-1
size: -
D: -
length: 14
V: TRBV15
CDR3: CATSRVSLNNEQFF
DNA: TGTGCCACCAGCAGAGTTTCACTCAATAATGAGCAGTTCTTC

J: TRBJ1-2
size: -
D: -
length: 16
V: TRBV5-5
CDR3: CASSLVVDGGAYGYTF
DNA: TGTGCCAGCAGCTTGGTAGTGGACGGTGGGGCCTATGGCTACACCTTC

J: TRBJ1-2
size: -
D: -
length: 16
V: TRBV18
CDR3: CASSPAKVQGVEGYTF
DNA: TGTGCCAGCTCACCGGCCAAAGTTCAGGGCGTGGAGGGCTACACCTTC

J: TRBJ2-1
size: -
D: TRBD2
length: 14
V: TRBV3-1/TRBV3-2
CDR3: CASSRSGTNNEQFF
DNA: TGTGCCAGCAGCCGCTCCGGGACTAACAATGAGCAGTTCTTC

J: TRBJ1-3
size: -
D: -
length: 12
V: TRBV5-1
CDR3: CASSLEQGQKNF
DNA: TGCGCCAGCAGCTTGGAGCAGGGGCAGAAAAATTTT

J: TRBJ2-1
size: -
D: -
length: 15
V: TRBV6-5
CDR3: CASSRDFSSYNEQFF
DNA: TGTGCCAGCAGTCGAGACTTCAGCTCCTACAATGAGCAGTTCTTC

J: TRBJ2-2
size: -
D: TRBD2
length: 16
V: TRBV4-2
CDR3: CAISPWTSGGTGELFF
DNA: TGTGCCATTTCACCCTGGACTAGCGGGGGCACCGGGGAGCTGTTTTTT

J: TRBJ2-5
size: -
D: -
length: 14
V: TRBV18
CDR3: CASSPQGRQETQYF
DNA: TGTGCCAGCTCACCACAGGGGCGCCAAGAGACCCAGTACTTC

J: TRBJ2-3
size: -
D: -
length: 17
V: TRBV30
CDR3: CAWSAKTIGATGDTQYF
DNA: TGTGCCTGGAGTGCTAAGACTATCGGGGCGACAGGAGATACGCAGTATTTT

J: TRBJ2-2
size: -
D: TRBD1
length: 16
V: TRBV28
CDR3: CASSKSGQGGTGELFF
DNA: TGTGCCAGCAGTAAGTCCGGACAGGGTGGAACCGGGGAGCTGTTTTTT

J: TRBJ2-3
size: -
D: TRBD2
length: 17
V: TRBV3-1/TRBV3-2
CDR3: CASSHVTGTSGSDTQYF
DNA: TGTGCCAGCAGCCATGTCACCGGGACTAGCGGGTCGGATACGCAGTATTTT

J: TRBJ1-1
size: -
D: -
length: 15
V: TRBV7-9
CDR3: CASSPSQVMNTEAFF
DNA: TGTGCCAGCAGCCCCTCGCAGGTGATGAACACTGAAGCTTTCTTT

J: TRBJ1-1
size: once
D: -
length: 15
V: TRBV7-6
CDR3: CASSLGGGLNTEAFF
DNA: TGTGCCAGCAGTCTAGGGGGGGGCCTGAACACTGAAGCTTTCTTT

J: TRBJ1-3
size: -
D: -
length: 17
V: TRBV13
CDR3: CASSLGLGEGSGNTIYF
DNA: TGTGCCAGCAGCTTAGGGCTCGGGGAGGGATCTGGAAACACCATATATTTT

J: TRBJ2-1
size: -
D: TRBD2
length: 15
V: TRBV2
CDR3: CASSGTSGAWNEQFF
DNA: TGTGCCAGCAGCGGGACTAGCGGGGCGTGGAATGAGCAGTTCTTC

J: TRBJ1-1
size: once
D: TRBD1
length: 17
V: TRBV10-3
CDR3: CAIRNRQGAPLNTEAFF
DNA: TGTGCCATCAGAAACAGACAGGGGGCCCCTTTGAACACTGAAGCTTTCTTT